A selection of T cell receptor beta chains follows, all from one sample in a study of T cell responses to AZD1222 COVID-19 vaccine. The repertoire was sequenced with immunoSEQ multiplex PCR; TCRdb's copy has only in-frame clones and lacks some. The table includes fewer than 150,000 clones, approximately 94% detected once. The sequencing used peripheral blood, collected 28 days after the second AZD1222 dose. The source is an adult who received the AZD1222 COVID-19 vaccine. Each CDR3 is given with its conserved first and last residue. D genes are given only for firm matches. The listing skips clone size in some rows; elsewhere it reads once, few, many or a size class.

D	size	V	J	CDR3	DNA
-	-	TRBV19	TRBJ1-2	CASSPGSRSYTF	TGTGCCAGTAGTCCCGGGTCCCGAAGCTACACCTTC
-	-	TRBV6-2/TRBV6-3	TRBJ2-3	CASSYLRGSDTQYF	TGTGCCAGCAGTTACTTAAGGGGTTCCGATACGCAGTATTTT
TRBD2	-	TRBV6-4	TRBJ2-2	CASSERETNTGELFF	TGTGCCAGCAGTGAGCGGGAGACGAACACCGGGGAGCTGTTTTTT
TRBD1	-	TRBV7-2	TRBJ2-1	CASSLVGRDRRYNEQFF	TGTGCCAGCAGCTTAGTGGGCAGGGACAGGAGATACAATGAGCAGTTCTTC
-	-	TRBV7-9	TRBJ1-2	CASSLRAGNDGYTF	TGTGCCAGCAGCTTAAGAGCAGGGAACGATGGCTACACCTTC
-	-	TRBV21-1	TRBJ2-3	CASSTLAGCPHGDTQYF	TGTGCCAGCAGCACTCTAGCGGGTTGTCCCCATGGGGATACGCAGTATTTT
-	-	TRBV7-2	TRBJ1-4	CASSSQERVGEKLFF	TGTGCCAGCAGCTCACAGGAACGAGTGGGGGAAAAACTGTTTTTT
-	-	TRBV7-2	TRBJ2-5	CASSLGRAQETQYF	TGTGCCAGCAGCTTAGGACGAGCCCAAGAGACCCAGTACTTC
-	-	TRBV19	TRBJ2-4	CASSPQVQKVIQYF	TGTGCCAGTAGTCCCCAGGTCCAAAAGGTCATTCAGTACTTC
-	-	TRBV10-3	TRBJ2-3	CATAVTDTQYF	TGTGCCACGGCCGTCACAGATACGCAGTATTTT
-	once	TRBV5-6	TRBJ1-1	CASSLYDGEAFF	TGTGCCAGCAGCTTGTATGACGGGGAAGCTTTCTTT
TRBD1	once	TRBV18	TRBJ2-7	CASSSGTGGVYEQYF	TGTGCCAGCTCATCCGGGACAGGGGGCGTATACGAGCAGTACTTC
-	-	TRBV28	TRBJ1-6	CASSFRSPLHF	TGTGCCAGCAGTTTCCGGTCACCCCTCCACTTT
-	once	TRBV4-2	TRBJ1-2	CASSQEIKTRRTFYGYTF	TGTGCCAGCAGCCAAGAAATCAAAACGAGGCGGACTTTCTATGGCTACACCTTC
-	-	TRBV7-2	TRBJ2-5	CASSLGAHQETQYF	TGTGCCAGCAGCTTAGGGGCCCACCAAGAGACCCAGTACTTC
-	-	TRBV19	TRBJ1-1	CASTGRPNTEAFF	TGTGCCAGTACAGGGAGGCCGAACACTGAAGCTTTCTTT
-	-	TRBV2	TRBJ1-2	CASSQSGEIGYGYTF	TGTGCCAGCAGTCAATCAGGGGAGATAGGCTATGGCTACACCTTC
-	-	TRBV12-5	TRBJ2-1	CASASGPGYHNEQFF	TGTGCTAGTGCTTCCGGGCCCGGGTATCACAATGAGCAGTTCTTC
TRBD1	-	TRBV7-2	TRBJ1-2	CASSLRQGANYGYTF	TGTGCCAGCAGCTTAAGACAGGGAGCTAACTATGGCTACACCTTC
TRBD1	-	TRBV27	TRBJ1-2	CASSPLKAGQYSGYTF	TGTGCCAGCAGCCCCCTGAAAGCGGGACAGTATTCTGGCTACACCTTC
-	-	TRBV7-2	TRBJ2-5	CASNKGRQETQYF	TGTGCCAGCAACAAGGGCCGCCAAGAGACCCAGTACTTC
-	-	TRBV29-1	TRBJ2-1	CSVVGQDRKAANEQFF	TGCAGCGTTGTGGGGCAGGACAGAAAGGCGGCCAATGAGCAGTTCTTC
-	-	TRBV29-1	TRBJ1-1	CSVESTALGGSAFF	TGCAGCGTTGAAAGTACCGCCTTGGGGGGTTCGGCTTTCTTT
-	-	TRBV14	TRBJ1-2	CASSIGGYGYTF	TGTGCCAGCAGCATAGGTGGCTATGGCTACACCTTC
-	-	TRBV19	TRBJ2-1	CASSIRGGILYNEQFF	TGTGCCAGTAGTATTCGGGGCGGGATTCTCTACAATGAGCAGTTCTTC
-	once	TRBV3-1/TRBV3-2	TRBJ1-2	CASSPRTSNYGYTF	TGTGCCAGCAGTCCCCGCACCTCCAACTATGGCTACACCTTC
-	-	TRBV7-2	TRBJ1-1	CASSLGRASETEAFF	TGTGCCAGCAGCTTAGGTCGTGCTTCGGAGACTGAAGCTTTCTTT
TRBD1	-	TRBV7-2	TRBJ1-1	CASSFYGQGAEAFF	TGTGCCAGCAGCTTCTATGGACAGGGGGCTGAAGCTTTCTTT
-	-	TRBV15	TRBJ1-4	CATSRGGTEALFF	TGTGCCACCAGCAGAGGGGGCACCGAAGCACTGTTTTTT
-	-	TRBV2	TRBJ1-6	CASRSGSPLHF	TGTGCCAGCAGGTCAGGGTCACCCCTCCACTTT
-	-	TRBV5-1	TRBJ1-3	CASSAQGSGNTIYF	TGCGCCAGCAGCGCACAGGGCTCTGGAAACACCATATATTTT
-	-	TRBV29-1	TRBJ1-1	CSVDTVRAFF	TGCAGCGTTGACACAGTTCGAGCTTTCTTT
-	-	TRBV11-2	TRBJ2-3	CASSPSPEADTQYF	TGTGCCAGCAGCCCTTCGCCCGAAGCAGATACGCAGTATTTT